Each of the 24 T cell receptor beta chains below was sequenced from the same sample in a study of yellow fever vaccine responses in identical twins listed by TCRdb under 2018. Library construction relied on RT-PCR. The sample was run on an Illumina HiSeq 2500. TCRdb trimmed the raw reads at Q25, called clones with MiXCR and kept productive beta chains. For every CDR3 protein sequence, its rows merge into one entry that carries the most common genes and DNA. A total of 3,000 to 3,500 distinct CDR3 sequences appear in this sample, roughly 87% of them only once. Clones ranked in the top ten supply approximately 2.4% of the sample. Specimen: T cells from blood (PBMCs), unsorted or a sorted subset (not recorded which), collected before or after yellow fever vaccination (not recorded which). The receptors come from a woman aged 18-29 years who received the yellow fever vaccine. Donor details come from another sample of the same person, matched by shared clones.

The gene calls are TRBV29-1 and TRBJ1-1; 9 nucleotides line up with TRBD1. The ends lost 5 bases at V and 6 bases at J; junction bases unmatched: 7. Germline assignment: CDR1 SQVTM and CDR2 ANQGSEA. This CDR3 has 13 residues. Here the CDR3 DNA reads TGCAGCGTTTTGGACAGGGGTAGGGCTGAAGCTTTCTTT. Encoded protein: CSVLDRGRAEAFF.

The chain has TRBV2 and TRBJ2-1; D call uncertain. The V and J ends lost 4 bases and 6 bases respectively, with 10 bases between them. There are 13 residues in the CDR3. The V gene's germline CDR1 is SNHLY and CDR2 FYNNEI. The CDR3 DNA is TGTGCCAGCAGTGCGGCACTGGGCAATGAGCAGTTCTTC. Protein sequence: CASSAALGNEQFF.

The table lists this clonotype with a few counts. The genes are TRBV28 and TRBJ2-7; 8 bases are a match to TRBD1. CDR3 length: 15 residues. The V gene's germline CDR1 is MDHEN and CDR2 SYDVKM. V lost 6 bases, J lost 1 base, and 8 bases stayed unmatched. CDR3 DNA sequence: TGTGCCAGCAGACACCCGTGGACAGGGTCCTACGAGCAGTACTTC. It specifies CASRHPWTGSYEQYF.

The chain carries TRBV28 and TRBJ1-2; D possibly corresponds to TRBD1 (5 bases). Germline CDR1 is MDHEN and CDR2 is SYDVKM. The CDR3 totals 12 residues. V was cut by 7 bases and J by 4 bases, with 10 bases left in between. CDR3 loop: CASNSGTYGYTF. In nucleotides, the CDR3 is TGTGCCAGCAACTCGGGGACCTATGGCTACACCTTC.

The V gene is TRBV15, the J gene TRBJ2-1; 12 bases map to TRBD2. CDR1 and CDR2 from the germline V gene are LNHNV and YYDKDF (reference sequence). The trim removed 0 bases at V and 7 bases at J, leaving 4 bases unmatched. The CDR3 totals 16 residues. The CDR3 DNA is TGTGCCACCAGCAGAGATGTGACTAGCGGGAGTAATGAGCAGTTCTTC. It is translated as CATSRDVTSGSNEQFF.

The chain uses TRBV21-1 and TRBJ2-7; the DNA was not used to check the table's D call, TRBD2. TRBV21-1 is assigned pseudogene status. The CDR3 runs 14 residues. The CDR3: CASSTSGGAYEQYF. The CDR3 nucleotides are TGTGCCAGCAGCACTAGCGGGGGGGCCTACGAGCAGTACTTC.

The chain employs TRBV11-1 and TRBJ2-7; D unclear. V dropped 5 bases and J dropped 5 bases, with 13 bases sitting between them. The germline CDR1 and CDR2 sequences are SGHAT and FQDESV (reference sequence). The CDR3 contains 13 residues. Written as DNA, the CDR3 is TGTGCCAGCAGCCCAGAAGGGTTCAACGAGCAGTACTTC. Amino acids: CASSPEGFNEQYF.

This clonotype appeared a single time. V and J are TRBV4-2 and TRBJ2-2; 8 bases match TRBD1. Trimming removed 4 bases from V and 1 base from J; junction bases left unmatched: 2. CDR3 size: 15 residues. Germline loops: CDR1 LGHNA, CDR2 YNFKEQ. This chain's CDR3 is CASSPGQGNTGELFF. DNA of the CDR3: TGTGCCAGCAGCCCAGGACAGGGGAACACCGGGGAGCTGTTTTTT.

The V call is TRBV5-1, the J call TRBJ2-7; D call uncertain. Trimming removed 4 bases from V and 2 bases from J, with 13 bases in between. CDR1 and CDR2 (germline): SGHRS, YFSETQ. This CDR3 spans 14 amino acids. Written as DNA, the CDR3 is TGCGCCAGCAGCCCGACGGCAGGCACCTACGAGCAGTACTTC. Its protein product is CASSPTAGTYEQYF.

V and J are TRBV4-1 and TRBJ2-2, with 7 bases lining up with TRBD1. Unmatched junction bases numbered 7, after V lost 1 base and J lost 5 bases. Germline-derived CDR1 and CDR2 are MGHRA and YSYEKL. This CDR3 region has 16 residues. The CDR3 sequence: CASSQGRGGRTGELFF. The DNA for the CDR3 is TGCGCCAGCAGCCAAGGGAGAGGGGGCAGAACCGGGGAGCTGTTTTTT.

The CDR3 protein is CASRQSGGAAYEQYF. The CDR3 DNA sequence: TGTGCCAGCAGACAATCGGGGGGGGCCGCCTACGAGCAGTACTTC. The chain uses TRBV7-9 and TRBJ2-7; 8 bases map to TRBD2. The length of the CDR3 is 15 residues. Trimming at V came to 6 bases and at J to 2 bases, leaving 9 bases not matched to a gene. Germline V gives CDR1 SEHNR, CDR2 FQNEAQ (reference sequence). The full variable domain, its missing parts supplied by reference TRBV7-9 and TRBJ2-7, is DTGVSQNPRHKITKRGQNVTFRCDPISEHNRLYWYRQTLGQGPEFLTYFQNEAQLEKSRLLSDRFSAERPKGSFSTLEIQRTEQGDSAMYLCASRQSGGAAYEQYFGPGTRLTVT.

The V gene is TRBV6-2 or TRBV6-3, the J gene TRBJ2-7; 10 positions agree with TRBD2. In germline, CDR1 is MNHEY, CDR2 SVGEGT. CDR3 length: 16 amino acids. V was pared by 6 bases and J by 1 base, with 9 bases of the junction left unmatched. The CDR3 is CASSSSSLAGSYEQYF. CDR3 in DNA: TGTGCCAGCAGCTCTTCCTCACTAGCGGGATCCTACGAGCAGTACTTC.

This sequence joins TRBV18 and TRBJ2-5; D is possibly TRBD2 (5 bases). Germline V gives CDR1 KGHSH, CDR2 LQKENI. The V end was cut by 4 bases, the J end by 3 bases, with 9 bases between. The CDR3 contains 13 residues. The CDR3 coding sequence is TGTGCCAGCTCACGCCCCGGGGAAGAGACCCAGTACTTC. Translating it yields CASSRPGEETQYF.

The J gene is TRBJ2-1, the V gene TRBV20-1, with TRBD2 as a possible D gene (6 bases). The germline V and J ends were trimmed by 6 bases and 0 bases, with 18 bases remaining between them. CDR3 length: 16 amino acids. In germline, CDR1 is DFQATT, CDR2 SNEGSKA (reference sequence). CDR3 bases: TGCAGTGCCCAAGGCCCTCTAGCGTTCTCCTACAATGAGCAGTTCTTC. It specifies CSAQGPLAFSYNEQFF.

V gene TRBV20-1 combines with J gene TRBJ2-5; D is unresolved. Per the germline V gene, CDR1 is DFQATT and CDR2 is SNEGSKA (reference sequence). This CDR3 is 13 amino acids long. Trimming shortened V by 6 bases and J by 3 bases, and 14 bases separated the two germline ends. CDR3 nucleotides: TGCAGTGCGTCAACCCCACATGAAGAGACCCAGTACTTC. It is translated as CSASTPHEETQYF.

The chain uses TRBV18 and TRBJ2-4, with TRBD1 identical over 12 bases. This CDR3 has 19 residues. From germline, CDR1 is KGHSH and CDR2 LQKENI. The V gene end was trimmed by 4 bases and the J gene end by 0 bases; junction bases not matched to a gene: 10. The CDR3 DNA follows: TGTGCCAGCTCACGAGGGACAGGGGGCAGCGACGAAGCCAAAAACATTCAGTACTTC. It encodes CASSRGTGGSDEAKNIQYF.

The chain uses TRBV2 and TRBJ1-4; possible D gene TRBD1, 5 bases. Trimming removed 4 bases from V and 5 bases from J, with 11 bases in between. CDR1 and CDR2 from the germline V gene are SNHLY and FYNNEI. CDR3 size: 14 residues. The CDR3 DNA is TGTGCCAGCAGTGGGGGACCGCTGAATGAAAAACTGTTTTTT. This codes for CASSGGPLNEKLFF.

The chain uses TRBV11-1 and TRBJ2-2; tentative D call: TRBD2 (5 bases). Trimming removed 2 bases from V and 3 bases from J, with 16 bases in between. CDR1 is SGHAT and CDR2 is FQDESV in the germline V gene (reference sequence). This CDR3 spans 17 amino acids. The DNA of the CDR3 is TGTGCCAGCAGCTTAATAGTCCGGGGAAAAGACACCGGGGAGCTGTTTTTT. As protein: CASSLIVRGKDTGELFF. Full variable domain (missing parts from reference TRBV11-1 and TRBJ2-2): EAEVAQSPRYKITEKSQAVAFWCDPISGHATLYWYRQILGQGPELLVQFQDESVVDDSQLPKDRFSAERLKGVDSTLKIQPAELGDSAMYLCASSLIVRGKDTGELFFGEGSRLTVL.

The chain recombines TRBV28 with TRBJ2-1; possibly TRBD1 or TRBD2 for D (5 bases each). The V end lost 5 bases, the J end lost 6 bases, and 17 bases lay between the germline ends. The CDR3 consists of 15 residues. Germline CDR1 MDHEN, CDR2 SYDVKM. CDR3 residues: CASSLLRGAGNEQFF. The CDR3 region has the DNA TGTGCCAGCAGTCTATTAAGGGGTGCGGGCAATGAGCAGTTCTTC.

The V and J genes are TRBV18 and TRBJ2-1; 12 nucleotides align to TRBD2. The trim removed 2 bases at V and 8 bases at J, leaving 7 bases unmatched. This CDR3 region has 16 residues. Germline assignment: CDR1 KGHSH and CDR2 LQKENI. The CDR3 region has the DNA TGTGCCAGCTCACCAAGGGCTAGCGGGAGGGCGGATGAGCAGTTCTTC. Its protein is CASSPRASGRADEQFF.

This rearrangement joins TRBV5-1 to TRBJ2-1; tentatively, D is TRBD2 (6 bases). CDR3 length equals 13 residues. V lost 4 bases and J 9 bases, leaving 14 bases between the germline ends. Per the germline V gene, CDR1 is SGHRS and CDR2 is YFSETQ. The CDR3 DNA sequence: TGCGCCAGCAGCCAGACCAGCGGGCGTGAGCAGTTCTTC. This codes for CASSQTSGREQFF.

This rearrangement joins TRBV15 to TRBJ2-1; tentatively, D is TRBD2 (5 bases). Trimming took off 0 bases at V and 8 bases at J, with 20 bases between the two ends. CDR3 length equals 17 residues. Germline lookup yields CDR1 LNHNV and CDR2 YYDKDF (reference sequence). The CDR3 DNA follows: TGTGCCACCAGCAGAGATCCTTGGTCTAGCAGGCTTGATGAGCAGTTCTTC. Translating it yields CATSRDPWSSRLDEQFF.

V gene TRBV5-1 combines with J gene TRBJ2-2; 7 bases match TRBD2. Germline V gives CDR1 SGHRS, CDR2 YFSETQ. V trimming: 6 bases; J trimming: 4 bases; junction bases outside the gene matches: 6. The CDR3 runs to 14 residues. The CDR3 sequence is CASTSTSVTGELFF. The CDR3 DNA is TGCGCCAGCACCAGCACTAGCGTCACCGGGGAGCTGTTTTTT.

The chain employs TRBV7-6 and TRBJ2-1; no firm D call. From germline, CDR1 is SGHVS and CDR2 FNYEAQ. Trimming removed 3 bases from V and 1 base from J, with 13 bases in between. This CDR3 contains 16 residues. The CDR3, as DNA: TGTGCCAGCAGCTTTGGACGAATGGATTCCTACAATGAGCAGTTCTTC. Amino acids: CASSFGRMDSYNEQFF. The full variable domain, its missing parts supplied by reference TRBV7-6 and TRBJ2-1, is GAGVSQSPRYKVTKRGQDVALRCDPISGHVSLYWYRQALGQGPEFLTYFNYEAQQDKSGLPNDRFSAERPEGSISTLTIQRTEQRDSAMYRCASSFGRMDSYNEQFFGPGTRLTVL.